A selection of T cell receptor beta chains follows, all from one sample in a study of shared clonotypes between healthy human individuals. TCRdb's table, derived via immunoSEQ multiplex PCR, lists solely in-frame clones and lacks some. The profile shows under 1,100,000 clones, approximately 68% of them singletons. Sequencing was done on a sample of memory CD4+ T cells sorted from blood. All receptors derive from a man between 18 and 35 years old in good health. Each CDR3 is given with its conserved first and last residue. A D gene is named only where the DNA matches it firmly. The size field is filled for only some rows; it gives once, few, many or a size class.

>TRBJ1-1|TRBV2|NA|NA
CASSVEGSTEAFF
TGTGCCAGCAGTGTTGAAGGGAGCACTGAAGCTTTCTTT
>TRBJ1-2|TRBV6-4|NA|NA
CASHPLGGRVVDGYTF
TGTGCCAGCCACCCCCTCGGAGGCAGGGTGGTGGATGGCTACACCTTC
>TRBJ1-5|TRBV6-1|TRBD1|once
CASTDRVWSNQPQHF
TGTGCCAGCACCGACAGGGTCTGGAGCAATCAGCCCCAGCATTTT
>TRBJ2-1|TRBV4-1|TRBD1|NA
CASSQGDRAFDEQFF
TGCGCCAGCAGCCAAGGGGACAGGGCATTCGATGAGCAGTTCTTC
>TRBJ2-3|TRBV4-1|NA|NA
CASSQDLTADTQYF
TGCGCCAGCAGCCAAGATCTAACCGCAGATACGCAGTATTTT
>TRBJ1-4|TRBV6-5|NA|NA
CASSQGSYNEKLFF
TGTGCCAGCAGCCAGGGTTCATATAATGAAAAACTGTTTTTT
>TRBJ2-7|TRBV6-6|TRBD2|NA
CASSYDQRTSVGQYF
TGTGCCAGCAGTTACGATCAACGCACTAGCGTAGGGCAGTACTTC
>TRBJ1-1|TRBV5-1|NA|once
CASSLAGTVNTEAFF
TGCGCCAGCAGCTTGGCCGGTACGGTGAACACTGAAGCTTTCTTT
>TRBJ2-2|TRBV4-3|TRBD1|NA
CASSHPGQGTTGELFF
TGCGCCAGCAGCCATCCGGGACAGGGGACCACCGGGGAGCTGTTTTTT
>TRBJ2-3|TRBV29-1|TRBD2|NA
CSVPTSGGADTQYF
TGCAGCGTTCCGACTAGCGGGGGGGCAGATACGCAGTATTTT
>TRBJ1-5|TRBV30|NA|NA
CAWMGGGNQPQHF
TGTGCCTGGATGGGTGGGGGCAATCAGCCCCAGCATTTT
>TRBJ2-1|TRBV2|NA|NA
CASSEIASSYNEQFF
TGTGCCAGCAGTGAAATAGCTAGCTCCTACAATGAGCAGTTCTTC
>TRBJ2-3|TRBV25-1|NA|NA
CASRPSRSSTDTQYF
TGTGCCAGCAGGCCCTCCAGGTCTAGCACAGATACGCAGTATTTT
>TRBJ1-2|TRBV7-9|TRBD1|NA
CASSTRTGLFKDGYTF
TGTGCCAGCAGCACCAGGACAGGGCTCTTTAAGGATGGCTACACCTTC
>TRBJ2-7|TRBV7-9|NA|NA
CASSFAGTYEQYF
TGTGCCAGCAGCTTTGCAGGGACCTACGAGCAGTACTTC
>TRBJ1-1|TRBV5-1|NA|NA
CASSSTGRASSGNTEAFF
TGCGCCAGCAGCTCCACAGGGAGGGCCTCCTCGGGGAACACTGAAGCTTTCTTT
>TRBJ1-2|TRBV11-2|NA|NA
CASSQGILGNYGYTF
TGTGCCAGCAGCCAGGGGATTTTGGGAAACTATGGCTACACCTTC
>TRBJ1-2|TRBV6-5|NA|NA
CASSYPRIDYTF
TGTGCCAGCAGTTACCCCAGGATCGACTACACCTTC